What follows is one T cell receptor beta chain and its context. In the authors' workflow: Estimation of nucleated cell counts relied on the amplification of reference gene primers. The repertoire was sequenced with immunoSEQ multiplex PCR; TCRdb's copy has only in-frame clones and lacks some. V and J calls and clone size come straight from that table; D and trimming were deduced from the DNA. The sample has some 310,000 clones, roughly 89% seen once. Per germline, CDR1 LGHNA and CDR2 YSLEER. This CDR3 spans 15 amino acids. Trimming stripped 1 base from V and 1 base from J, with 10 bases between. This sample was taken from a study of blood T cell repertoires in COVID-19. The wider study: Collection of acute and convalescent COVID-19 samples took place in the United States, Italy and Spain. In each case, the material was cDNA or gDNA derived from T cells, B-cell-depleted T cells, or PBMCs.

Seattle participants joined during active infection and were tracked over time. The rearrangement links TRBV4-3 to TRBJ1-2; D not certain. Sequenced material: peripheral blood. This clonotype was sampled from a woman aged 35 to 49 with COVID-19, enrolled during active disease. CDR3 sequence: CASSQVAGSNYGYTF. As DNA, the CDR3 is TGCGCCAGCAGCCAAGTCGCGGGGAGTAACTATGGCTACACCTTC.